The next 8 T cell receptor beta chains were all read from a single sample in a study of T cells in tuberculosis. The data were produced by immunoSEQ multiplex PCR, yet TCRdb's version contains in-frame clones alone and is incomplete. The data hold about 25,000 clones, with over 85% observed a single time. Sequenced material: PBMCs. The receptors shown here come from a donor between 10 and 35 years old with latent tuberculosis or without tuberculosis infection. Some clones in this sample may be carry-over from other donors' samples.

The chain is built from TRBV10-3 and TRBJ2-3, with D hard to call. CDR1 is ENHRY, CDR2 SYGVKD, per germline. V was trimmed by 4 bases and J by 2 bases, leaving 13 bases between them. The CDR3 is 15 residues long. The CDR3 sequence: CAISVRLPNTDTQYF. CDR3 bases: TGTGCCATCAGTGTGAGGCTACCAAACACAGATACGCAGTATTTT.

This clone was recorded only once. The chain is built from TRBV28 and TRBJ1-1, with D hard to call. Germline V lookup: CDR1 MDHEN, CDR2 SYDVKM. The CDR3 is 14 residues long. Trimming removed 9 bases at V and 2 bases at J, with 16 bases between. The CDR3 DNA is TGTGCCAGTGACACCTCCATCGACAACACTGAAGCTTTCTTT. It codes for CASDTSIDNTEAFF.

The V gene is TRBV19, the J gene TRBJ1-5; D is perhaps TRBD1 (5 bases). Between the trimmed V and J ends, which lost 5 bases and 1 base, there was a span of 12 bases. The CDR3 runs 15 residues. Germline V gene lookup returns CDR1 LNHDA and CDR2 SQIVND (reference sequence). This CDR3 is CASSPQDRSNQPQHF. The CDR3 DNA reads TGTGCCAGTAGTCCCCAAGACAGAAGCAATCAGCCCCAGCATTTT.

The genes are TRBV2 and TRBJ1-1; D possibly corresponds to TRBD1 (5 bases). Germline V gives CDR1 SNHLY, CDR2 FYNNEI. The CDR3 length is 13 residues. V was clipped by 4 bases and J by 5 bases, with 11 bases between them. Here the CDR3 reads CASSGGSGTEAFF. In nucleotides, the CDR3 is TGTGCCAGCAGTGGTGGCTCAGGGACTGAAGCTTTCTTT. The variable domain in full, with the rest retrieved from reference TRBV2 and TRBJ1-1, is EPEVTQTPSHQVTQMGQEVILRCVPISNHLYFYWYRQILGQKVEFLVSFYNNEISEKSEIFDDQFSVERPDGSNFTLKIRSTKLEDSAMYFCASSGGSGTEAFFGQGTRLTVV.

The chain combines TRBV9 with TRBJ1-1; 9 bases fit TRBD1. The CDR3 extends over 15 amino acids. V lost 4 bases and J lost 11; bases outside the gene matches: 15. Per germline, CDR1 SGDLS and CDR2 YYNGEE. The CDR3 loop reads CASSMSRDRASEAFF. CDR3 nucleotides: TGTGCCAGCAGCATGTCCCGGGACAGGGCTTCGGAGGCTTTCTTT.

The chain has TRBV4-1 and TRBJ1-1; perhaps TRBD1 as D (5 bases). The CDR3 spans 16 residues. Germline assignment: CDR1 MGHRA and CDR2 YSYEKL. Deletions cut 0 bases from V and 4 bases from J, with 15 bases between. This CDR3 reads CASSQEGLGGSTEAFF. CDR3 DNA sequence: TGCGCCAGCAGCCAAGAGGGACTCGGTGGGAGCACTGAAGCTTTCTTT.

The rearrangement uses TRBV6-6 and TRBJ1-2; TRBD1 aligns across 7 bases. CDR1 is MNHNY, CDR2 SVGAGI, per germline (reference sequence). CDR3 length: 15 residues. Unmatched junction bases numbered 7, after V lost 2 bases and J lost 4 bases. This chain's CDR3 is CASSYRGQLGYGYTF. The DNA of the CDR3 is TGTGCCAGCAGTTACCGGGGACAGCTTGGCTATGGCTACACCTTC.

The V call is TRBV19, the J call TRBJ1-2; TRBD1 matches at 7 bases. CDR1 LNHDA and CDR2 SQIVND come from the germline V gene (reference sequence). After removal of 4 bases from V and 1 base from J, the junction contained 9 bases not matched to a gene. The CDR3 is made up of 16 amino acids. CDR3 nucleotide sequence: TGTGCCAGTAGTACTGGGGTGGACAGGCGTAACTATGGCTACACCTTC. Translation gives CASSTGVDRRNYGYTF.